Following are 23 T cell receptor beta chains from one sample sequenced in a study of blood T cell repertoires in COVID-19. Sequenced by immunoSEQ multiplex PCR; TCRdb stores in-frame clones only, minus some. The profile shows nearly 90,000 clones, approximately 88% of them singletons. Sequencing was carried out using peripheral blood. Receptor source: a man older than 75 with acute or convalescent COVID-19.

The chain recombines TRBV11-2 with TRBJ1-3; 9 bases map to TRBD1. This CDR3 spans 16 amino acids. CDR1 is SGHAT and CDR2 is FQNNGV in the germline V gene. After removal of 1 base from V and 4 bases from J, the junction contained 5 bases not matched to a gene. The CDR3 coding sequence is TGTGCCAGCAGCTTAGGGGTGACAGGGGGGGGAAACACCATATATTTT. As protein: CASSLGVTGGGNTIYF.

This clone turned up a few times. The chain is built from TRBV9 and TRBJ2-5; 10 nucleotides match TRBD2. The germline V gene has CDR1 SGDLS and CDR2 YYNGEE. V trimming: 4 bases; J trimming: 2 bases; junction bases outside the gene matches: 8. CDR3 size: 16 residues. CDR3 amino acids: CASSFRTSGGQETQYF. The CDR3 DNA reads TGTGCCAGCAGCTTCAGGACTAGCGGAGGACAAGAGACCCAGTACTTC.

The rearrangement joins TRBV9 to TRBJ2-2; 12 nucleotides align to TRBD2. The CDR3 covers 16 residues. In germline, CDR1 is SGDLS, CDR2 YYNGEE. Trimming removed 4 bases from V and 4 bases from J; junction bases left unmatched: 5. In nucleotides, the CDR3 is TGTGCCAGCAGCCGGACTAGCGGGGCCCCCACCGGGGAGCTGTTTTTT. Translated: CASSRTSGAPTGELFF.

The V gene is TRBV6-4, the J gene TRBJ2-2; 12 positions match TRBD2. Germline CDR1 is MRHNA and CDR2 is SNTAGT. The V and J ends lost 6 bases and 7 bases, in that order; junction bases with no gene match: 6. The CDR3 contains 15 residues. CDR3 sequence reads: CASSRLAGEVGELFF. The CDR3, as DNA: TGTGCCAGCAGCCGACTAGCGGGAGAGGTCGGGGAGCTGTTTTTT.

The chain uses TRBV20-1 and TRBJ1-2, with D possibly TRBD1 on 6 matching bases. This CDR3 spans 11 amino acids. From germline, CDR1 is DFQATT and CDR2 SNEGSKA (reference sequence). Trimming removed 4 bases at V and 7 bases at J, with 10 bases between. In nucleotides, the CDR3 is TGCAGTGCTACAGGGACAATTGGCTACACCTTC. The encoded protein is CSATGTIGYTF.

The V and J genes are TRBV10-3 and TRBJ2-1, with D possibly being TRBD2 (6 bases). V was cut by 6 bases and J by 10 bases, with 13 bases left in between. This CDR3 comprises 12 residues. Germline V lookup: CDR1 ENHRY, CDR2 SYGVKD. The CDR3 is CAIRSGAGEQFF. In DNA form, the CDR3 reads TGTGCCATCAGGTCTGGAGCGGGCGAGCAGTTCTTC.

Turning to this clone: This same CDR3 is encoded by further DNA sequences in the sample. V and J are TRBV25-1 and TRBJ2-3, with 9 bases lining up with TRBD1. CDR3 size: 16 residues. V dropped 8 bases and J dropped 5; count of bases not matched to a gene: 14. Germline V CDR1 and CDR2: MGHDK, SYGVNS. In DNA, the CDR3 is TGTGCCAGCGCCTCCAGGAACAGGGGGCTTCTAGATACGCAGTATTTT. Amino acids: CASASRNRGLLDTQYF.

This clone was seen just once. The genes are TRBV28 and TRBJ2-3; 8 nucleotides agree with TRBD1. V gave up 1 base and J gave up 5 bases; unmatched junction bases: 11. Germline CDR1 and CDR2: MDHEN and SYDVKM. This CDR3 region has 17 residues. The CDR3, as DNA: TGTGCCAGCAGTTTATCAGGGGGCGGCTCCCTCTTAGATACGCAGTATTTT. Its protein product is CASSLSGGGSLLDTQYF.

J is TRBJ1-6 and V is TRBV27; D is undetermined. CDR1 MNHEY and CDR2 SMNVEV come from the germline V gene (reference sequence). The CDR3 totals 14 residues. The germline V and J ends were trimmed by 6 bases and 3 bases, with 9 bases remaining between them. Here the CDR3 reads CASSPQIYNSPLHF. DNA of the CDR3: TGTGCCAGCAGCCCCCAGATCTATAATTCACCCCTCCACTTT.

The V gene is TRBV6-5, the J gene TRBJ2-7, with D possibly matching TRBD1 (6 bases). Germline CDR1 is MNHEY and CDR2 is SVGAGI. Trimming cost V 6 bases and J 2 bases, with 11 bases left between them. This CDR3 has 13 amino acids. The CDR3 bases are TGTGCCAGCAGCCGGGACACAGCCTACGAGCAGTACTTC. Its protein product is CASSRDTAYEQYF.

The V and J genes are TRBV30 and TRBJ2-7, with 9 bases fitting TRBD1. The CDR3 totals 15 residues. J was trimmed by 5 bases and V by 4 bases; bases with no gene match: 12. Per germline, CDR1 GTSNPN and CDR2 SVGIG (reference sequence). CDR3 protein: CAWNKAGTGIDEQYF. In DNA form, the CDR3 reads TGTGCCTGGAATAAGGCCGGGACAGGGATCGACGAGCAGTACTTC. The whole variable domain, filled in from reference TRBV30 and TRBJ2-7, reads SQTIHQWPATLVQPVGSPLSLECTVEGTSNPNLYWYRQAAGRGLQLLFYSVGIGQISSEVPQNLSASRPQDRQFILSSKKLLLSDSGFYLCAWNKAGTGIDEQYFGPGTRLTVT.

This rearrangement joins TRBV4-1 to TRBJ1-2; 9 nucleotides agree with TRBD1. After removal of 3 bases from V and 5 bases from J, the junction contained 10 bases not matched to a gene. In germline, CDR1 is MGHRA, CDR2 YSYEKL. The CDR3 totals 16 residues. CDR3 DNA: TGCGCCAGCAGCCAGCGAACGGACAGGGGCGGGTATGGCTACACCTTC. Its translation is CASSQRTDRGGYGYTF.

This sequence joins TRBV14 and TRBJ1-1; D gene uncertain. V lost 0 bases, J lost 2 bases, and 16 bases lay in between. This CDR3 has 17 amino acids. Per germline, CDR1 SGHDN and CDR2 FVKESK. The CDR3 loop is CASSQEVGERVNTEAFF. In DNA form, the CDR3 reads TGTGCCAGCAGCCAAGAAGTCGGGGAACGGGTTAACACTGAAGCTTTCTTT.

J is TRBJ1-4 and V is TRBV28; 8 nucleotides align to TRBD1. This CDR3 has 15 amino acids. The trim removed 5 bases at V and 3 bases at J, leaving 5 bases unmatched. Per germline, CDR1 MDHEN and CDR2 SYDVKM. The CDR3 spells CASSRQGLANEKLFF. The CDR3, as DNA: TGTGCCAGCAGTAGACAGGGGTTGGCTAATGAAAAACTGTTTTTT.

This clone has a single count. The gene calls are TRBV10-2 and TRBJ2-2; D possibly corresponds to TRBD2 (5 bases). Trimming removed 6 bases from V and 3 bases from J, with 8 bases in between. CDR1 and CDR2 from the germline V gene are WSHSY and SAAADI. This CDR3 spans 13 amino acids. The CDR3: CASRDFYTGELFF. In DNA form, the CDR3 reads TGCGCCAGCAGGGACTTTTACACCGGGGAGCTGTTTTTT.

This chain joins TRBV7-9 and TRBJ1-3; D is uncertain. CDR1 is SEHNR and CDR2 is FQNEAQ in the germline V gene (reference sequence). V shed 4 bases and J shed 3 bases, with 4 bases lying between them. This CDR3 is 12 amino acids long. The CDR3 region has the DNA TGTGCCAGCAGCTCCGGTGGAAACACCATATATTTT. Translating gives CASSSGGNTIYF.

The chain links TRBV30 to TRBJ2-7; D is possibly TRBD2 (5 bases). The CDR3 totals 11 residues. The ends were cut back, 4 bases at V and 4 bases at J, with 8 bases in the middle. Germline loops: CDR1 GTSNPN, CDR2 SVGIG (reference sequence). CDR3 coding DNA: TGTGCCTGGAACCCGGGGTACGAGCAGTACTTC. It specifies CAWNPGYEQYF.

CDR3 nucleotides: TGTGCCAGCAGCCAAGGAGTCATAGCGGGGGGAAACACCGGGGAGCTGTTTTTT. Protein: CASSQGVIAGGNTGELFF. The chain uses TRBV4-2 and TRBJ2-2, with 10 bases identical to TRBD2. J was trimmed by 2 bases and V by 1 base; bases with no gene match: 7. Germline loops: CDR1 LGHNA, CDR2 YNFKEQ. The CDR3 has 18 amino acids.

This chain joins TRBV19 and TRBJ2-1; TRBD2 matches at 10 bases. After removal of 3 bases from V and 8 bases from J, the junction contained 10 bases not matched to a gene. Germline CDR1 is LNHDA and CDR2 is SQIVND (reference sequence). This CDR3 is 16 amino acids long. CDR3 amino acids: CASSMKVAGGRDEQFF. The CDR3 bases are TGTGCCAGTAGTATGAAAGTAGCGGGGGGCCGAGATGAGCAGTTCTTC.

This clone was counted once. The chain is built from TRBV11-2 and TRBJ2-3; maybe TRBD2 (6 bases). The CDR3 is 14 amino acids. CDR1 SGHAT and CDR2 FQNNGV come from the germline V gene. Trimming shortened V by 5 bases and J by 1 base, and 10 bases separated the two germline ends. CDR3 DNA: TGTGCCAGCAGCCGCGGAGGGGGCACAGATACGCAGTATTTT. It is translated as CASSRGGGTDTQYF.

J is TRBJ2-7 and V is TRBV27; 10 nucleotides align to TRBD1. J lost 3 bases, V lost 6 bases, and 5 bases had no gene match. This CDR3 is built from 14 residues. Germline assignment: CDR1 MNHEY and CDR2 SMNVEV (reference sequence). The CDR3 loop reads CASRPGTGDYEQYF. The CDR3 nucleotides read TGTGCCAGCAGACCCGGGACAGGGGACTACGAGCAGTACTTC.

The V and J genes are TRBV7-9 and TRBJ2-3; 7 nucleotides match TRBD2. This CDR3 spans 16 amino acids. Trimming removed 1 base from V and 6 bases from J; junction bases left unmatched: 10. Germline CDR1 is SEHNR and CDR2 is FQNEAQ (reference sequence). The CDR3 here is CASSLVPSGPSDTQYF. DNA of the CDR3: TGTGCCAGCAGCTTAGTTCCTAGCGGCCCCTCCGATACGCAGTATTTT.

This chain uses TRBV11-2 with TRBJ1-2, with a weak D call TRBD1 (5 bases). In germline, CDR1 is SGHAT, CDR2 FQNNGV. This CDR3 contains 14 residues. The ends were cut back, 3 bases at V and 0 bases at J, with 8 bases in the middle. CDR3 loop: CASSFPTANYGYTF. Here the CDR3 DNA reads TGTGCCAGCAGCTTCCCGACAGCTAACTATGGCTACACCTTC.